The 9 T cell receptor beta chains below come from one sample, sequenced in a study of OX40 agonist ivuxolimab in advanced cancers. Profiling relied on immunoSEQ multiplex PCR, and the TCRdb table lists in-frame clones only, not all of them. Of 40,000 to 45,000 clones listed, 65% to 90% are singletons. Sequenced here: CD4+ or CD8+ T cells sorted from blood, sampled in a trial of the OX40 agonist ivuxolimab. These receptor sequences come from an adult with an advanced solid tumor such as melanoma, head and neck, liver or kidney cancer.

Details on this clone: A junction boundary mismatches the germline segment, possibly from a read error. The gene calls are TRBV7-8 and TRBJ1-1; D might be TRBD1 (6 bases). Looked up from germline, CDR1 is SGHVS and CDR2 is FQNEAQ. The CDR3 is made up of 15 amino acids. This CDR3 reads CASSLALRGNPEAFF. CDR3 nucleotide sequence: TGTGCCAGCAGCTTAGCGCTAAGGGGGAACCCTGAAGCTTTCTTT.

J is TRBJ1-1 and V is TRBV19; D remains ambiguous. Germline CDR1 reads LNHDA; CDR2 reads SQIVND (reference sequence). V lost 5 bases and J 4 bases, leaving 8 bases between the germline ends. CDR3 size: 12 residues. This chain's CDR3 is CASSFPGTEAFF. The CDR3 DNA reads TGTGCCAGTAGTTTTCCGGGCACTGAAGCTTTCTTT.

This rearrangement joins TRBV7-9 to TRBJ2-1; 11 bases map to TRBD2. Germline V gene lookup returns CDR1 SEHNR and CDR2 FQNEAQ (reference sequence). V shed 3 bases and J 4 bases; nucleotides not matched to a gene: 8. The CDR3 length is 17 residues. The CDR3 loop reads CASSLGPTSGAYNEQFF. In nucleotides, the CDR3 is TGTGCCAGCAGCTTGGGCCCGACTAGCGGGGCTTACAATGAGCAGTTCTTC.

The V and J genes are TRBV11-3 and TRBJ1-1; TRBD1 is a possible D gene (5 bases). The germline V gene has CDR1 SGHNT and CDR2 YENEEA. V lost 5 bases and J 3 bases, leaving 13 bases between the germline ends. The CDR3 loop spans 14 amino acids. CDR3 bases: TGTGCCAGCAGCCCGGGGACCAGGCACACTGAAGCTTTCTTT. This sequence encodes CASSPGTRHTEAFF.

This chain links TRBV28 with TRBJ2-1; D unresolved. Germline CDR1 is MDHEN and CDR2 is SYDVKM. Between the trimmed V and J ends, which lost 1 base and 6 bases, there was a span of 10 bases. The CDR3 loop spans 14 amino acids. DNA for the CDR3: TGTGCCAGCAGTTTATTAGTGTCCAGCAATGAGCAGTTCTTC. Protein product: CASSLLVSSNEQFF.

The rearrangement links TRBV15 to TRBJ1-5; D is ambiguous. Per germline, CDR1 LNHNV and CDR2 YYDKDF (reference sequence). The CDR3 length is 13 residues. The ends were cut back, 8 bases at V and 0 bases at J, with 8 bases in the middle. The CDR3, as DNA: TGTGCCACCGGCTGGGGTAGCAATCAGCCCCAGCATTTT. It yields the protein CATGWGSNQPQHF.

The chain links TRBV2 to TRBJ2-1; D is undetermined. The CDR3 totals 11 residues. V shed 10 bases and J shed 4 bases, with 8 bases lying between them. The germline CDR1 and CDR2 sequences are SNHLY and FYNNEI. The CDR3 nucleotides read TGTGCCAAAGGGATTTACAATGAGCAGTTCTTC. Translation gives CAKGIYNEQFF.

V usage is TRBV27 and J usage is TRBJ2-3; 9 bases are a match to TRBD2. The germline CDR1 and CDR2 sequences are MNHEY and SMNVEV (reference sequence). Trimming took 6 bases from V and 1 from J; bases not matched to a gene: 17. The CDR3 runs to 19 residues. The CDR3 bases are TGTGCCAGCAGCCTCAGGTGGACTAGCGTACATCTTGGCACAGATACGCAGTATTTT. Amino acids: CASSLRWTSVHLGTDTQYF.

The chain combines TRBV6-5 with TRBJ1-1; the D gene is possibly TRBD1 (5 bases). Trimming took off 4 bases at V and 4 bases at J, with 16 bases between the two ends. Germline CDR1 is MNHEY and CDR2 is SVGAGI. This CDR3 is 15 amino acids long. Here the CDR3 DNA reads TGTGCCAGCAGTTCCGGGGCCAGGGTCGTCACTGAAGCTTTCTTT. It translates to CASSSGARVVTEAFF.